One sample yielded the 10 T cell receptor beta chains listed below, sequenced in a study of OX40 agonist ivuxolimab in advanced cancers. TCRdb keeps only in-frame clones here, not all; method: immunoSEQ multiplex PCR. The sample shows around 65,000 clones, approximately 90% of them seen only once. The starting material was CD4+ or CD8+ T cells sorted from blood, obtained in a trial of the OX40 agonist ivuxolimab. The source is an adult with an advanced solid tumor such as melanoma, head and neck, liver or kidney cancer.

This clone has just one count. The chain has TRBV7-9 and TRBJ2-4; D unresolved. The V gene's germline CDR1 is SEHNR and CDR2 FQNEAQ (reference sequence). This CDR3 has 12 amino acids. The V and J ends lost 1 base and 4 bases respectively, with 2 bases between them. The CDR3 DNA sequence: TGTGCCAGCAGCTTAGGTAAAAACATTCAGTACTTC. This codes for CASSLGKNIQYF.

CDR3 nucleotide sequence: TGTGCCAGCAGCTCAGCCGAGCGGGAGTTTTACGAGCAGTACTTC. Amino acid sequence: CASSSAEREFYEQYF. The chain recombines TRBV7-9 with TRBJ2-7, with 8 bases that match TRBD2. CDR1 SEHNR and CDR2 FQNEAQ come from the germline V gene (reference sequence). Losses at the gene ends were 4 bases for V and 4 bases for J; bases not matched to a gene: 9. This CDR3 region has 15 residues.

The chain couples TRBV2 to TRBJ2-2; 9 bases fit TRBD1. V was clipped by 6 bases and J by 1 base; unmatched bases: 0. The CDR3 totals 14 residues. Per germline, CDR1 SNHLY and CDR2 FYNNEI. CDR3 protein: CASRTGGNTGELFF. The CDR3 nucleotides are TGTGCCAGCAGGACAGGGGGGAACACCGGGGAGCTGTTTTTT.

The chain combines TRBV27 with TRBJ1-2, with 7 positions matching TRBD1. This CDR3 contains 14 residues. V dropped 5 bases and J dropped 7; count of bases not matched to a gene: 10. The germline V gene has CDR1 MNHEY and CDR2 SMNVEV (reference sequence). The CDR3 region has the DNA TGTGCCAGCAGTCTCGACAGGGCGATTAGTGGCTACACCTTC. Its translation is CASSLDRAISGYTF.

The chain joins TRBV25-1 to TRBJ1-4; D is unclear. V was shortened by 4 bases and J by 2 bases, with 11 bases between the two germline ends. This CDR3 comprises 15 residues. Germline V gives CDR1 MGHDK, CDR2 SYGVNS. The chain's CDR3 is CASSVAFGTNEKLFF. The CDR3 nucleotides read TGTGCCAGCAGTGTCGCATTTGGCACTAATGAAAAACTGTTTTTT. Supplemented by reference TRBV25-1 and TRBJ1-4, the full variable domain reads EADIYQTPRYLVIGTGKKITLECSQTMGHDKMYWYQQDPGMELHLIHYSYGVNSTEKGDLSSESTVSRIRTEHFPLTLESARPSHTSQYLCASSVAFGTNEKLFFGSGTQLSVL.

CDR3 bases: TGTGCCAGCAGTGGGTGGGACATTAGCAATCAGCCCCAGCATTTT. Protein product: CASSGWDISNQPQHF. This chain links TRBV2 with TRBJ1-5; tentative D call: TRBD1 (6 bases). The CDR3 has 15 amino acids. Germline V gene lookup returns CDR1 SNHLY and CDR2 FYNNEI. V shed 4 bases and J shed 0 bases, with 10 bases lying between them.

The rearrangement joins TRBV11-3 to TRBJ2-7, with D tentatively TRBD2 (6 bases). The V end lost 0 bases, the J end lost 4 bases, and 16 bases lay between the germline ends. The CDR3 is 16 amino acids. Looked up from germline, CDR1 is SGHNT and CDR2 is YENEEA. Here the CDR3 reads CASSLESGTHLYEQYF. Here the CDR3 DNA reads TGTGCCAGCAGCTTAGAATCCGGGACTCACTTGTACGAGCAGTACTTC.

The rearrangement links TRBV30 to TRBJ2-1; D is possibly TRBD1 or TRBD2 (9 bases each). Trimming pared 4 bases from V and 7 bases from J, leaving 14 bases between. The CDR3 extends over 13 amino acids. CDR1 is GTSNPN, CDR2 SVGIG, per germline (reference sequence). DNA for the CDR3: TGTGCCTGGACTAGCGGGACAGGGAATGAGCAGTTCTTC. Its translation: CAWTSGTGNEQFF.

The count of this clone is one. The V and J genes are TRBV30 and TRBJ2-1; TRBD1 might be the D (5 bases). V shed 0 bases and J shed 8 bases, with 8 bases lying between them. The CDR3 loop spans 12 amino acids. Germline CDR1 reads GTSNPN; CDR2 reads SVGIG (reference sequence). The CDR3 DNA follows: TGTGCCTGGAGTGTCCAGGGCCATGAGCAGTTCTTC. Translating gives CAWSVQGHEQFF.

The chain employs TRBV9 and TRBJ1-5; TRBD1 aligns across 8 bases. This CDR3 is 15 amino acids long. Germline CDR1 is SGDLS and CDR2 is YYNGEE. V was clipped by 2 bases and J by 3 bases; unmatched bases: 4. CDR3 DNA: TGTGCCAGCAGCGTTTCGACAGGGGTCAATCAGCCCCAGCATTTT. This encodes CASSVSTGVNQPQHF.